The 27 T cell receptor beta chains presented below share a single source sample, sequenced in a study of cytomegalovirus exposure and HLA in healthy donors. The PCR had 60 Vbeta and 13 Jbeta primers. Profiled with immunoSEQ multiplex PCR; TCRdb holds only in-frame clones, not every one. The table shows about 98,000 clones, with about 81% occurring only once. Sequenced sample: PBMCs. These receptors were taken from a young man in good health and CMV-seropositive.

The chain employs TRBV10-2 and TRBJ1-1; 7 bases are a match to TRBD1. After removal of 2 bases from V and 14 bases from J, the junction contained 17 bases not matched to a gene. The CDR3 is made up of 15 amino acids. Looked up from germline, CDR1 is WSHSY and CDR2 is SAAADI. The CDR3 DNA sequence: TGCGCCAGCAGTGAGACGAGCCGGGACAGACTACCGCCCTTCTTT. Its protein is CASSETSRDRLPPFF.

CDR3 sequence reads: CASSSSWTGANTEAFF. CDR3 in DNA: TGTGCCAGCAGCTCTTCCTGGACAGGGGCGAACACTGAAGCTTTCTTT. The J gene is TRBJ1-1, the V gene TRBV11-2; TRBD1 matches 9 bases. Germline lookup yields CDR1 SGHAT and CDR2 FQNNGV. With V trimmed by 4 bases and J by 1 base, 7 bases remained unmatched. This CDR3 comprises 16 residues.

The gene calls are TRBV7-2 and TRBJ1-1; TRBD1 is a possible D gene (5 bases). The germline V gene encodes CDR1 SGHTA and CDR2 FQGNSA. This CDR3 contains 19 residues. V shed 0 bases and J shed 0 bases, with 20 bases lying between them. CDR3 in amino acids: CASSLAQGRVGLVNTEAFF. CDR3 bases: TGTGCCAGCAGCTTAGCTCAGGGCAGAGTGGGGTTGGTGAACACTGAAGCTTTCTTT.

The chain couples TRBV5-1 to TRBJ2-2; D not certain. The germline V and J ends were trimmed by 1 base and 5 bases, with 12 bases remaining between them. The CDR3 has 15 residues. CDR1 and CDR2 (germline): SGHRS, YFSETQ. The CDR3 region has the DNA TGCGCCAGCAGCTTGAGTGGCCCCAGAACCGGGGAGCTGTTTTTT. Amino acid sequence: CASSLSGPRTGELFF.

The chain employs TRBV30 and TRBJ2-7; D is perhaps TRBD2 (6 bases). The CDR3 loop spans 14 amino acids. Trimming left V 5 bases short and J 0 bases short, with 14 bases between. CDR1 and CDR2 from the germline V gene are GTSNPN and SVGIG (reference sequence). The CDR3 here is CAWSTSFLSYEQYF. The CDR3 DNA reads TGTGCCTGGTCAACTAGCTTCCTCTCCTACGAGCAGTACTTC.

The CDR3 sequence: CAISELASDGTQYF. The CDR3 coding sequence is TGTGCCATCAGTGAGTTAGCTTCAGATGGGACCCAGTACTTC. The chain recombines TRBV10-3 with TRBJ2-5; no definite D call. The CDR3 runs to 14 residues. The germline V gene encodes CDR1 ENHRY and CDR2 SYGVKD. V lost 1 base and J lost 7, with 13 bases in between.

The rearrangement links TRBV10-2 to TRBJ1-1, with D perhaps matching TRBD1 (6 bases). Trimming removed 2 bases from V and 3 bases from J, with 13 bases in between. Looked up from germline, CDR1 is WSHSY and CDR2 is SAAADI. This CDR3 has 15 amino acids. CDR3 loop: CASSEAQGRDTEAFF. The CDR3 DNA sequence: TGCGCCAGCAGTGAGGCCCAGGGGCGCGACACTGAAGCTTTCTTT.

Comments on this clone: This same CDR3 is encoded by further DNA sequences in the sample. CDR3 sequence: CAWSVGGVGQPQHF. The DNA for the CDR3 is TGTGCCTGGAGTGTAGGAGGGGTGGGTCAGCCCCAGCATTTT. V is TRBV30 and J is TRBJ1-5, with D perhaps TRBD1 (5 bases). This CDR3 contains 14 residues. Trimming removed 0 bases at V and 6 bases at J, with 12 bases between. Germline CDR1 and CDR2: GTSNPN and SVGIG (reference sequence).

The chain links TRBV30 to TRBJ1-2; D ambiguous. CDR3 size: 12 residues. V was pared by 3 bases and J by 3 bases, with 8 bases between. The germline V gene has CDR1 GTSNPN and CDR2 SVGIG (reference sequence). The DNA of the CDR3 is TGTGCCTGGAGCACCCGGTACTATGGCTACACCTTC. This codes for CAWSTRYYGYTF.

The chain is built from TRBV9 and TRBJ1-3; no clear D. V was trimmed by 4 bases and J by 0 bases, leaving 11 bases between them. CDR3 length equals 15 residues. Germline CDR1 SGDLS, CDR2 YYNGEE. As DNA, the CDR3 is TGTGCCAGCAGCCCCCGGGATCGCTCTGGAAACACCATATATTTT. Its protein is CASSPRDRSGNTIYF.

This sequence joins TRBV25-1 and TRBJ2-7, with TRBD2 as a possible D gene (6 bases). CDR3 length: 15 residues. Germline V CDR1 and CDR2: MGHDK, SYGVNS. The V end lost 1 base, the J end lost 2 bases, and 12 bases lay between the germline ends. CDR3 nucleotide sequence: TGTGCCAGCAGTGAATTAGGCGGGGCAACCTACGAGCAGTACTTC. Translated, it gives CASSELGGATYEQYF.

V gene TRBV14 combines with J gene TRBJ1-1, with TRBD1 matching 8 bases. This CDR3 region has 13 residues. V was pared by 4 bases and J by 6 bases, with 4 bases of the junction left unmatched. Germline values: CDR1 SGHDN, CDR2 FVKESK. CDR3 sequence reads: CASSLTGGAEAFF. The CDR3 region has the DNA TGTGCCAGCAGCCTAACAGGGGGGGCTGAAGCTTTCTTT.

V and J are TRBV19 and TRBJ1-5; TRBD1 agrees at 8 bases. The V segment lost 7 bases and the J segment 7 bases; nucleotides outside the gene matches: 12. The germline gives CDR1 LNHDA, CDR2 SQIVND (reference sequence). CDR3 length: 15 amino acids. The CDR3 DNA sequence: TGTGCCAGTACCGCCGACAGGGGAGGGAAACAGCCCCAGCATTTT. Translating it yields CASTADRGGKQPQHF.

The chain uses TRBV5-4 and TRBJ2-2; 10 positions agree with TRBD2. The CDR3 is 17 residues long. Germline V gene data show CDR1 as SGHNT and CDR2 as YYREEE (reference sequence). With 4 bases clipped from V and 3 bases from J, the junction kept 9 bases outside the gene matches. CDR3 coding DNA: TGTGCCAGCAGCCCCCCGGGTAGCGGGGGGTACACCGGGGAGCTGTTTTTT. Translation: CASSPPGSGGYTGELFF.

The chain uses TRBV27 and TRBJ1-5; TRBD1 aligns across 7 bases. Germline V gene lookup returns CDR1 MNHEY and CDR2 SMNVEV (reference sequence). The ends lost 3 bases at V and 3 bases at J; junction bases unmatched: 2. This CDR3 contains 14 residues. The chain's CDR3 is CASSFGQDNQPQHF. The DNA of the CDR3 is TGTGCCAGCAGTTTCGGACAGGACAATCAGCCCCAGCATTTT.

The DNA of the CDR3 is TGTGCCAGCAGTTCCTCAGTAACCGGGGAGCTGTTTTTT. The encoded protein is CASSSSVTGELFF. V gene TRBV6-4 combines with J gene TRBJ2-2; D is ambiguous. V was shortened by 5 bases and J by 5 bases, with 9 bases between the two germline ends. Germline assignment: CDR1 MRHNA and CDR2 SNTAGT. CDR3 length: 13 residues.

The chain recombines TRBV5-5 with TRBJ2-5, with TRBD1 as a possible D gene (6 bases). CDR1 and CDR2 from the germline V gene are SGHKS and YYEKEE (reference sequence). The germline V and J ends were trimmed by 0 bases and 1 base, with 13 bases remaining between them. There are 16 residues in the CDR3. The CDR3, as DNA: TGTGCCAGCAGCTTGGGGGCCCGGGACATCCAAGAGACCCAGTACTTC. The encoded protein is CASSLGARDIQETQYF.

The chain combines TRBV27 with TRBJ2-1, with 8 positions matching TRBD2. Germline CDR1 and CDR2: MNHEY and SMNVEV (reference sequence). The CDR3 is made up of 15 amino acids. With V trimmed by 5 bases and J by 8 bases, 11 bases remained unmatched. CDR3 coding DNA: TGTGCCAGCAGTAATCCCAGCGGGGGCGGGGATGAGCAGTTCTTC. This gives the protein CASSNPSGGGDEQFF.

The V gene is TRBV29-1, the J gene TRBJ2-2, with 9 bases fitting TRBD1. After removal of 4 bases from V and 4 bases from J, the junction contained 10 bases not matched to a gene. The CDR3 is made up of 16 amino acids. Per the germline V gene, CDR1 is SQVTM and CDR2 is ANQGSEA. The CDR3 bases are TGCAGCGTTGTTTTGGCAGGGACAGGGACCACCGGGGAGCTGTTTTTT. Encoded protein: CSVVLAGTGTTGELFF.

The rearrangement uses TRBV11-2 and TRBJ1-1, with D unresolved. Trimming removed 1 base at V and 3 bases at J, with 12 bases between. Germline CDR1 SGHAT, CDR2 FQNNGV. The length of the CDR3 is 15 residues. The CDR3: CASSLVRGADTEAFF. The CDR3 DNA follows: TGTGCCAGCAGCTTAGTACGGGGAGCGGACACTGAAGCTTTCTTT.

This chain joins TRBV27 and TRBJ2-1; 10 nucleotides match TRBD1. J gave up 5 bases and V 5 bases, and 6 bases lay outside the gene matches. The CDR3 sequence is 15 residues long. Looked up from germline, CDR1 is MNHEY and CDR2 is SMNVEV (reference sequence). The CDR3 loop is CASSPPGTGDNEQFF. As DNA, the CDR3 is TGTGCCAGCAGTCCACCCGGGACAGGGGACAATGAGCAGTTCTTC.

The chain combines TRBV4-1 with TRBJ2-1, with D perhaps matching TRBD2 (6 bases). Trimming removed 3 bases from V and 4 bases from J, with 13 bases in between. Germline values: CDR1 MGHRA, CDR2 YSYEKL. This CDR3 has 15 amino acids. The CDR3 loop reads CASSHPGEIYNEQFF. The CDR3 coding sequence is TGCGCCAGCAGCCACCCGGGGGAGATTTACAATGAGCAGTTCTTC.

DNA of the CDR3: TGCGCCAGCAGCCCCTCGGGGCGGGGACTCTCCTACGAGCAGTACTTC. Amino acid sequence: CASSPSGRGLSYEQYF. The chain joins TRBV4-1 to TRBJ2-7; D might be TRBD2 (6 bases). CDR3 length equals 16 residues. V lost 4 bases, J lost 0 bases, and 16 bases lay in between. Germline values: CDR1 MGHRA, CDR2 YSYEKL.

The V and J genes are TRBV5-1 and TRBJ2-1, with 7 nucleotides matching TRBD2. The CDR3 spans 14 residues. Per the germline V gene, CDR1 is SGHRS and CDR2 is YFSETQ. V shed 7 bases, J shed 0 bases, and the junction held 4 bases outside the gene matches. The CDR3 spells CASRGVSSYNEQFF. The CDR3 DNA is TGCGCCAGCCGGGGGGTTAGCTCCTACAATGAGCAGTTCTTC.

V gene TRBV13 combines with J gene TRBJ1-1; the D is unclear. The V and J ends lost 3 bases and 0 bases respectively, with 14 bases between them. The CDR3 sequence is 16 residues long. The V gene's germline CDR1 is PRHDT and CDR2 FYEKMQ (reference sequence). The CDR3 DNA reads TGTGCCAGCAGCTTGATTTCTAATTCTATGAACACTGAAGCTTTCTTT. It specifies CASSLISNSMNTEAFF.

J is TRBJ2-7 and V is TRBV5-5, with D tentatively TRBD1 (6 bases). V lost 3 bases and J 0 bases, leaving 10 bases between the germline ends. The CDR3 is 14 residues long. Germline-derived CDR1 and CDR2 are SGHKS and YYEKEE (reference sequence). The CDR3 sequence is CASSSTTGSYEQYF. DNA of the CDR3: TGTGCCAGCAGCTCCACGACAGGCTCCTACGAGCAGTACTTC.

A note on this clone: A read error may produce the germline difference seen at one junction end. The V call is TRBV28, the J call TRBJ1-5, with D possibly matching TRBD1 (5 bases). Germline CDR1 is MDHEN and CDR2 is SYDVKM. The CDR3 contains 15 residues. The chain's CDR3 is CAGSLVQVGNQPQHF. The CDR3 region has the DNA TGTGCCGGCAGTTTAGTACAGGTAGGGAATCAGCCCCAGCATTTT. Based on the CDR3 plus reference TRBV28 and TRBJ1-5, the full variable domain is DVKVTQSSRYLVKRTGEKVFLECVQDMDHENMFWYRQDPGLGLRLIYFSYDVKMKEKGDIPEGYSVSREKKERFSLILESASTNQTSMYLCAGSLVQVGNQPQHFGDGTRLSIL.